The count of the clone carrying this T cell receptor (beta chain) is one. Its antigen is unidentified. CDR3 size: 14 residues. Germline-derived CDR1 and CDR2 are SGHTA and FQGNSA. Trimming removed 3 bases from V and 2 bases from J; junction bases left unmatched: 4. These data originate in a study of cytomegalovirus exposure and HLA in healthy donors. Regarding the study as a whole: Several top significant clusters appeared, in a later analysis, to be linked to common viral pathogens.

PCR employed 60 Vbeta and 13 Jbeta primers. Original processing notes: Per a later analysis, the number of unique TCR beta chains was around 79 million, of which 9 million to 12 million were shared. TCRdb's table, derived via immunoSEQ multiplex PCR, lists solely in-frame clones and lacks some. V and J calls and clone size are given by that table; D and trimming were obtained from the DNA. This table holds fewer than 120,000 clones, approximately 86% found once. Sequencing was performed on PBMCs. This clonotype was obtained from a middle-aged man in good health and CMV-seronegative. This sequence joins TRBV7-2 and TRBJ2-7; 7 bases are shared with TRBD1. This CDR3 reads CASSLGQITYEQYF. The CDR3, as DNA: TGTGCCAGCAGCTTGGGACAGATAACCTACGAGCAGTACTTC.